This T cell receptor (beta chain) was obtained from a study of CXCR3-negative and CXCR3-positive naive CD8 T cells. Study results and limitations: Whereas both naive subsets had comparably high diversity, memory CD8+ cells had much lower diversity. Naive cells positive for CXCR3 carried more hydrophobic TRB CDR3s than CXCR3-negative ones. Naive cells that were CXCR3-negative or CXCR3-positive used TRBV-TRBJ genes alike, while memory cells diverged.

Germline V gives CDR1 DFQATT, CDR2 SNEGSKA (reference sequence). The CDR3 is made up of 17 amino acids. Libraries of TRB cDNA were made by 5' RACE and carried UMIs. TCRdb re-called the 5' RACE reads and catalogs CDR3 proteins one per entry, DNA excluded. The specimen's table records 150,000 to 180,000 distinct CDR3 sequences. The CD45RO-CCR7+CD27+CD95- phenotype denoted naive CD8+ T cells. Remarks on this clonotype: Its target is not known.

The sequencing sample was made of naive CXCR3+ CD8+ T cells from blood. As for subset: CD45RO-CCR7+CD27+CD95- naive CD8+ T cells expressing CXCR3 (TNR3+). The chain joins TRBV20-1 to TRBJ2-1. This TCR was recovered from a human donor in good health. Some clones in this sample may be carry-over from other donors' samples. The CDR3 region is CSARGISSGSSYNEQFF.